This is a list of T cell receptor beta chains from one sample in a study of a mutant IDH1 vaccine in newly diagnosed glioma. The repertoire was sequenced with immunoSEQ multiplex PCR; TCRdb's copy has only in-frame clones and lacks some. The data show some 29,000 clones, about 85% seen once. These receptors are not linked to any known antigen. This specimen was peripheral blood mononuclear cells (PBMCs), taken from a glioma patient whose treatment included an IDH1 peptide vaccine. Receptors were obtained from a woman aged 40 to 55 with glioma. Some clones in this sample may be carry-over from other donors' samples. CDR3s include the opening cysteine and the closing phenylalanine or tryptophan. The D gene is left open where the match is weak.

V	D	J	CDR3	DNA
TRBV9	.	TRBJ2-5	CASSVGGAQETQYF	TGTGCCAGCAGCGTAGGCGGGGCACAAGAGACCCAGTACTTC
TRBV7-8	.	TRBJ1-2	CASSVERFSNYGYTF	TGTGCCAGCAGCGTAGAACGATTTTCTAACTATGGCTACACCTTC
TRBV19	TRBD1	TRBJ1-2	CASSMGQNLGQTYGYTF	TGTGCCAGTAGTATGGGACAAAACCTGGGACAGACTTATGGCTACACCTTC
TRBV11-2	.	TRBJ2-7	CASSLEDLNYEQYF	TGTGCCAGCAGCTTAGAGGACCTCAACTACGAGCAGTACTTC
TRBV5-1	.	TRBJ2-5	CASSSNAIQETQYF	TGCGCCAGCAGCTCCAACGCCATCCAAGAGACCCAGTACTTC
TRBV7-2	.	TRBJ1-3	CASSLSSSSGNTIYF	TGTGCCAGCAGCTTAAGCTCCTCCTCTGGAAACACCATATATTTT
TRBV11-2	.	TRBJ2-2	CASSRQINSNGNTGELFF	TGTGCCAGCAGCCGTCAGATTAACAGCAACGGGAACACCGGGGAGCTGTTTTTT
TRBV10-3	TRBD1	TRBJ2-6	CAISEDRGTLSGANVLTF	TGTGCCATCAGTGAGGACAGGGGTACGCTCTCTGGGGCCAACGTCCTGACTTTC
TRBV7-2	.	TRBJ2-7	CASSPPFTYEQYF	TGTGCCAGCAGCCCCCCCTTCACCTACGAGCAGTACTTC
TRBV7-3	.	TRBJ2-1	CASSLMGAVSYNEQFF	TGTGCCAGCAGCTTAATGGGGGCGGTCTCCTACAATGAGCAGTTCTTC
TRBV29-1	.	TRBJ2-1	CSVALTRNEQFF	TGCAGCGTTGCCCTGACAAGGAATGAGCAGTTCTTC
TRBV28	TRBD1	TRBJ2-2	CASRPTGATGELFF	TGTGCCAGCAGGCCCACAGGGGCCACCGGGGAGCTGTTTTTT
TRBV27	.	TRBJ2-3	CASSLYLLDTQYF	TGTGCCAGCAGTTTATACCTCCTAGATACGCAGTATTTT